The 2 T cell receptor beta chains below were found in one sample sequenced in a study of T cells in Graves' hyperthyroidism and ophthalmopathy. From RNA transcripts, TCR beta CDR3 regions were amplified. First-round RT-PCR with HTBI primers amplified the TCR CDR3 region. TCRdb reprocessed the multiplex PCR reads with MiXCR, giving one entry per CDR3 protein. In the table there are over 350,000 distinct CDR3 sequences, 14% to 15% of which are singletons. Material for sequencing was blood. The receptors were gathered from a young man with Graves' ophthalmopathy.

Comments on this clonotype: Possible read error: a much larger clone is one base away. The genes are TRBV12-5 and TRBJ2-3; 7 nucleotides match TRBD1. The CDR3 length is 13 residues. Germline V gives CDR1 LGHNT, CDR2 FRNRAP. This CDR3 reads CARGPSGTETQYF. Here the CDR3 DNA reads TGTGCTAGAGGTCCTTCCGGGACAGAAACGCAGTATTTT.

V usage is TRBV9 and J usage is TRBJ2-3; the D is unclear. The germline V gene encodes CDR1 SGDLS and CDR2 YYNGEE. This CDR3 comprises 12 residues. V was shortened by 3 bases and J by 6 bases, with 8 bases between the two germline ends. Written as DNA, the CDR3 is TGTGCCAGCAGCGGAAACTGGGATACGCAGTATTTT. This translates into CASSGNWDTQYF.